The following is a T cell receptor (beta chain) sequence with its context. This table comes from immunoSEQ multiplex PCR, and its TCRdb copy is limited to in-frame clones, with some not included. This sample has roughly 250,000 clones, with around four fifths found just once. V dropped 5 bases and J dropped 8; count of bases not matched to a gene: 3. CDR1 and CDR2 from the germline V gene are SGHNT and YENEEA. CDR3 length: 13 residues. This entry comes from a study of blood T cell repertoires in COVID-19. About the research overall: Samples representing acute and convalescent COVID-19 were sourced from the United States, Italy and Spain. Sources were T cells, B-cell-depleted T cells, or PBMCs; the material itself was cDNA or gDNA.

The sample consisted of peripheral blood. This receptor was identified in a woman in her sixties with active or convalescent COVID-19. The V gene is TRBV11-3, the J gene TRBJ2-1; TRBD2 agrees at 10 bases. The CDR3 DNA reads as TGTGCCAGCAGCCCTAGCGGGAGCTATGAGCAGTTCTTC. Encoded protein: CASSPSGSYEQFF.